This TCR beta chain was sequenced for a study of T cells after yellow fever vaccination. General observations from the study: FACS-sorted repertoires might harbor abundant contaminating clonotypes from the bulk population.

TCRdb processed the 5' RACE reads anew with MiXCR; each CDR3 protein has one entry. The sample has 100,000 to 150,000 distinct CDR3 sequences; approximately 7% are singletons. This clonotype was counted ten times or more. Its antigen is not identified. The source is a man between 18 and 35 years old who received the YFV17D yellow fever vaccine. This specimen was CD4+ T cells sorted from PBMCs, taken 10 to 11 days after the first yellow fever vaccination.

Here the CDR3 DNA reads TGTGCCAGCAGCTTCAACGACTATGGCTACACCTTC. It codes for CASSFNDYGYTF. This chain joins TRBV7-2 and TRBJ1-2; D not resolved. V dropped 3 bases and J dropped 3 bases, with 5 bases sitting between them. Germline V gene sequence: CDR1 SGHTA, CDR2 FQGNSA. This CDR3 is built from 12 residues. The variable domain in full, completed from reference TRBV7-2 and TRBJ1-2, reads GAGVSQSPSNKVTEKGKDVELRCDPISGHTALYWYRQSLGQGLEFLIYFQGNSAPDKSGLPSDRFSAERTGGSVSTLTIQRTQQEDSAVYLCASSFNDYGYTFGSGTRLTVV.